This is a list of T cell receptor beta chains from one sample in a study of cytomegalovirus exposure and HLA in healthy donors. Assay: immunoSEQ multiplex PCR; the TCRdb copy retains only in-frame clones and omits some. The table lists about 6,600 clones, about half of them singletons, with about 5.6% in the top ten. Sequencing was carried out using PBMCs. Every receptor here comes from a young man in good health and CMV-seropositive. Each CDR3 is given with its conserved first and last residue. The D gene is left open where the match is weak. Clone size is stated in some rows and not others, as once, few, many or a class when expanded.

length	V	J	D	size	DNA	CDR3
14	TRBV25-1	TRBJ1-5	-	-	TGTGCCAGCAGTCAACTTCTTAGCAATCAGCCCCAGCATTTT	CASSQLLSNQPQHF
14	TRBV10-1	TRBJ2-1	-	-	TGCGCCAGCAGTGAGTCGACTCCGACGAGCGGGCAGTTCTTC	CASSESTPTSGQFF
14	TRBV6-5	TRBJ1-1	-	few	TGTGCCAGCAGTATCGGACTGTTGAACACTGAAGCTTTCTTT	CASSIGLLNTEAFF
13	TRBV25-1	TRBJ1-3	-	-	TGTGCCAGCAGTGATGACAGTGGAAACACCATATATTTT	CASSDDSGNTIYF
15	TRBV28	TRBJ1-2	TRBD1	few	TGTGCCAGCAGTACCACAGGGGAATTCAACTATGGCTACACCTTC	CASSTTGEFNYGYTF
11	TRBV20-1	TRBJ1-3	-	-	TGCAGTGCGCGGACTGGAAACACCATATATTTT	CSARTGNTIYF
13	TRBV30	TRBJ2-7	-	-	TGTGCCTGGAGTGTACAGTTGGCCTACGAGCAGTACTTC	CAWSVQLAYEQYF
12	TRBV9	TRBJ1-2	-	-	TGTGCCAGCAGCGTGCTTGGGGGCGACAACACCTTC	CASSVLGGDNTF
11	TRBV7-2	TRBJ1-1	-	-	TGTGCCAGCAGCTTAACCGGGACATCTTTCTTT	CASSLTGTSFF
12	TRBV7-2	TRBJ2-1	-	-	TGTGCCAGCAGCTTATTTCCGACAGTCCAGTTCTTC	CASSLFPTVQFF
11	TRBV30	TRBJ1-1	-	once	TGTGCCTGGAGAGGAGGGACTGAAGCTTTCTTT	CAWRGGTEAFF
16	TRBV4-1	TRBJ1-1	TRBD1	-	TGCGCCAGCAGCCATCAGTCCCGGGACAGGAACACTGAAGCTTTCTTT	CASSHQSRDRNTEAFF
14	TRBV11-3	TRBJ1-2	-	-	TGTGCCAGCAGCTTTGAGCAGGGTTCTTATGGCTACACCTTC	CASSFEQGSYGYTF
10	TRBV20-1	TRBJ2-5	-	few	TGCAGTGCTAGACGGGAGACCCAGTACTTC	CSARRETQYF
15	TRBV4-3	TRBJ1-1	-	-	TGCGCCAGCAGCCGAGGATTAGGGGAGGCCCGTGAAGCTTTCTTT	CASSRGLGEAREAFF
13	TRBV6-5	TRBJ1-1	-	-	TGTGCCAGCAGCCCAACAGGGATCACTGAAGCTTTCTTT	CASSPTGITEAFF
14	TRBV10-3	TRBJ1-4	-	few	TGTGCCATCAGTGAGGACAGGCCTAATGAAAAACTGTTTTTT	CAISEDRPNEKLFF
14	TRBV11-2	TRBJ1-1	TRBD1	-	TGTGCCAGCAGCTTAGCTACAGGGGGTACTGAAGCTTTCTTT	CASSLATGGTEAFF
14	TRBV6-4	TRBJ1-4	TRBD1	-	TGTGCCAGCAGTGAGGGGACAGGGACCGGAAAACTGTTTTTT	CASSEGTGTGKLFF
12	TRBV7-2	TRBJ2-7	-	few	TGTGCCAGCAGCCCCCGGGACAACGAGCAGTACTTC	CASSPRDNEQYF
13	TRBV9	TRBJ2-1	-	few	TGTGCCAGCAGCGTAGACAGTCACAATGAGCAGTTCTTC	CASSVDSHNEQFF
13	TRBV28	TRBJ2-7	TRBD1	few	TGTGCCAGCAGGCCCGGGACAGGGTACGAGCAGTACTTC	CASRPGTGYEQYF
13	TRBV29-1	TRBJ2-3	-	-	TGCAGCGTTGAGGGCAACCCCACAGATACGCAGTATTTT	CSVEGNPTDTQYF
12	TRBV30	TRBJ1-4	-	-	TGTGCCTGGAGTCGGGGGGTTGAAAAACTGTTTTTT	CAWSRGVEKLFF
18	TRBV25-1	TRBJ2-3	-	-	TGTGCCAGCAGTGAGCGGCAGCCGGCGAGGTTTTTTCCCGATACGCAGTATTTT	CASSERQPARFFPDTQYF
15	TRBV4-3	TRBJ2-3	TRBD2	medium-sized	TGCGCCAGCAGCCAAGAAGGGCGGGAGAGAGATACGCAGTATTTT	CASSQEGRERDTQYF
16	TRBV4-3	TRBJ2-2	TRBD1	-	TGCGCCAGCAGCCAAGATGTGACAGGGGGCGTCGGGGAGCTGTTTTTT	CASSQDVTGGVGELFF
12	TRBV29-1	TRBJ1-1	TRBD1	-	TGCAGCGCTACAGGGGCGGGCACTGAAGCTTTCTTT	CSATGAGTEAFF
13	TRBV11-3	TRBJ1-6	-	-	TGTGCCAGCAGCTTAGACGGGAATTCACCCCTCCACTTT	CASSLDGNSPLHF
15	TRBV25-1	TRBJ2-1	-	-	TGTGCCAGCAGTGAACCAACTAGCCCCTACAATGAGCAGTTCTTC	CASSEPTSPYNEQFF
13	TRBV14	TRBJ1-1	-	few	TGTGCCAGCAGCCAACAGGGTTTCACTGAAGCTTTCTTT	CASSQQGFTEAFF
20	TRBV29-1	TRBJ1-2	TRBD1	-	TGCAGCGTTGAAGTAGTGGATTTCGTTTGGACAGGGGCGGGTAACTATGGCTACACCTTC	CSVEVVDFVWTGAGNYGYTF
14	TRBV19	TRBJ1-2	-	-	TGTGCCAGTAGTAGGTCAGGGCTTTACTATGGCTACACCTTC	CASSRSGLYYGYTF
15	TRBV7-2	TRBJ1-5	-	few	TGTGCCAGCAGCCCCCGTTCCGGGGTGAGTCAGCCCCAGCATTTT	CASSPRSGVSQPQHF
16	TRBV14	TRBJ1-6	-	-	TGTGCCAGCAGCCGTCAGGGCCGCTCCTATAATTCACCCCTCCACTTT	CASSRQGRSYNSPLHF
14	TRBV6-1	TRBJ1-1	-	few	TGTGCCAGCAGGACGGGTAGTGCGAACACTGAAGCTTTCTTT	CASRTGSANTEAFF
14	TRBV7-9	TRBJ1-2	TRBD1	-	TGTGCCAGCAGCTCCCGGACAGGGGACTATGGCTACACCTTC	CASSSRTGDYGYTF
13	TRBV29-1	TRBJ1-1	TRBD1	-	TGCAGCGTTGAGGACAGGGAATGGAATGAAGCTTTCTTT	CSVEDREWNEAFF
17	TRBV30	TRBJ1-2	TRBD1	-	TGTGCCTGGAGGGATAGGGACAGGAGTTCTCCGAACTATGGCTACACCTTC	CAWRDRDRSSPNYGYTF
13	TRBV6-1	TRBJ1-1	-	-	TGTGCCAGCAGTTTCCAGGCTAACACTGAAGCTTTCTTT	CASSFQANTEAFF
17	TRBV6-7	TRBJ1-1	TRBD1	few	TGTGCCAGCAGTTACGCGCCGGACAGGTGGAAGAACACTGAAGCTTTCTTT	CASSYAPDRWKNTEAFF
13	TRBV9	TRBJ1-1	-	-	TGTGCCAGCAGCGTAGCGGGAGACACTGAAGCTTTCTTT	CASSVAGDTEAFF
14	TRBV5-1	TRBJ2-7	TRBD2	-	TGCGCCAGCAGCACCCGGACTAGCGGTAACGAGCAGTACTTC	CASSTRTSGNEQYF
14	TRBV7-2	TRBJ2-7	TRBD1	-	TGTGCCAGCAGCTCCGGGACAGGAATTTACGAGCAGTACTTC	CASSSGTGIYEQYF
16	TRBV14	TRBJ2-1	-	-	TGTGCCAGCAGCCAAGGCGGCGTAGAATCGACGTATGAGCAGTTCTTC	CASSQGGVESTYEQFF
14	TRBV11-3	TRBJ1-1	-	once	TGTGCCAGCAGCAAGAGGACAAGTAACACTGAAGCTTTCTTT	CASSKRTSNTEAFF
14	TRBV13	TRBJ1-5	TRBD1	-	TGTGCCAGCAGCCTTGGGGACAGGGGTCAGCCCCAGCATTTT	CASSLGDRGQPQHF
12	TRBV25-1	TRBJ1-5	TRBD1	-	TGTGCCAGCAGTGAATACGGACAGGACTTGCATTTT	CASSEYGQDLHF
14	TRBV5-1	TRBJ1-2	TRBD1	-	TGCGCCAGCAGCTCCACCGGGACAGGGTATGGCTACACCTTC	CASSSTGTGYGYTF
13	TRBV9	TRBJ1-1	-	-	TGTGCCAGCAGCGTGAACGGGAACACTGAAGCTTTCTTT	CASSVNGNTEAFF
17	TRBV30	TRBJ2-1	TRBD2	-	TGTGCCTGGAGTGCTGGGCGGGGGGGAATTTCGTACAATGAGCAGTTCTTC	CAWSAGRGGISYNEQFF
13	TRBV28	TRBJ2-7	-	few	TGTGCCAGCAGTTTAACAGGCTCCTACGAGCAGTACTTC	CASSLTGSYEQYF
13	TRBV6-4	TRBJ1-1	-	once	TGTGCCAGCAGGGCCCTAGAGAGTACTGAAGCTTTCTTT	CASRALESTEAFF
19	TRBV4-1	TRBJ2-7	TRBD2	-	TGCGCCAGCAGCCAAGATTGGCGGGGGGCCCATCAGCTTTCCTACGAGCAGTACTTC	CASSQDWRGAHQLSYEQYF
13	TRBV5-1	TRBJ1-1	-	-	TGCGCCAGCAGCTTCGAGTTCAACACTGAAGCTTTCTTT	CASSFEFNTEAFF
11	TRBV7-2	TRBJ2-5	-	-	TGTGCCAGCAGCCCAGGGGAGACCCAGTACTTC	CASSPGETQYF
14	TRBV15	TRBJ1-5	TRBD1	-	TGTGCCACCAGCAGGGAACAGGGGAATCAGCCCCAGCATTTT	CATSREQGNQPQHF
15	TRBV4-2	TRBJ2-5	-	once	TGTGCCAGCAGCCAAGATCGTCAGGGTCGGGAGACCCAGTACTTC	CASSQDRQGRETQYF